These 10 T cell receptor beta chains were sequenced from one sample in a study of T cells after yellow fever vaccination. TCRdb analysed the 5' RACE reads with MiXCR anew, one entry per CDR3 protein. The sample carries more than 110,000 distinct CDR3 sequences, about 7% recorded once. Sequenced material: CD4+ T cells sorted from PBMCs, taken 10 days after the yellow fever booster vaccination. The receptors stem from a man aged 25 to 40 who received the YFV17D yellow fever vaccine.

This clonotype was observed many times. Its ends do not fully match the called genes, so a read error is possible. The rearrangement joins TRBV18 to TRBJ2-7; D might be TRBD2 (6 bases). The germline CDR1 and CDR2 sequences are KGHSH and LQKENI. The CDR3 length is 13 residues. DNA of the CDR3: TGTGCCAGCTCTCCCGGGACTGAGGACGAGGAGTACTTC. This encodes CASSPGTEDEEYF.

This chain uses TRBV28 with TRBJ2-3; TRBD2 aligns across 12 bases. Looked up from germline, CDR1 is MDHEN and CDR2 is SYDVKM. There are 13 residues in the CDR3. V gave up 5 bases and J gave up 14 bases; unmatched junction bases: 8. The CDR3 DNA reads TGTGCCAGCAGTCGAGGAACTAGCGGGAGGTGGTATTTT. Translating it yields CASSRGTSGRWYF.

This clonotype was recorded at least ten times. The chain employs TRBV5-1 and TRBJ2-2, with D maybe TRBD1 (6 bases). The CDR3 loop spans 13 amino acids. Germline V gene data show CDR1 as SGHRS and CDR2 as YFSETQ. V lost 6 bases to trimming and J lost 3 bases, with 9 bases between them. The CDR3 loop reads CASKAGDTGELFF. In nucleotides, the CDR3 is TGCGCCAGCAAGGCAGGGGACACCGGGGAGCTGTTTTTT.

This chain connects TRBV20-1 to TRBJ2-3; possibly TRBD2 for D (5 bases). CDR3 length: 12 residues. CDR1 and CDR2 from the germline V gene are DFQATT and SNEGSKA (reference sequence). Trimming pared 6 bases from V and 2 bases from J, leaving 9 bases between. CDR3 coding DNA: TGCAGTGCAGAGCGGCACACAGATACGCAGTATTTT. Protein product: CSAERHTDTQYF.

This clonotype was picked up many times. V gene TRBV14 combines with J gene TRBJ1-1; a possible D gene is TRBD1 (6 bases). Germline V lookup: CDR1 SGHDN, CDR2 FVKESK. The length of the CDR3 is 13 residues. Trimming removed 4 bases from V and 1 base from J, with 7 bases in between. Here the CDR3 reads CASSPGANTEAFF. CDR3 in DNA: TGTGCCAGCAGCCCAGGGGCGAACACTGAAGCTTTCTTT.

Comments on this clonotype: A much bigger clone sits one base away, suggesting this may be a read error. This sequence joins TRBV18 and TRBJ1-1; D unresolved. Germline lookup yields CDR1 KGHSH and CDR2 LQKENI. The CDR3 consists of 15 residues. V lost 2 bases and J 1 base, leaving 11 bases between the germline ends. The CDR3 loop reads CASSPSSVQNTEAFF. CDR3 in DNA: TGTGCCAGCTCACCATCCAGTGTGCAGAACACTGAAGCTTTCTTT.

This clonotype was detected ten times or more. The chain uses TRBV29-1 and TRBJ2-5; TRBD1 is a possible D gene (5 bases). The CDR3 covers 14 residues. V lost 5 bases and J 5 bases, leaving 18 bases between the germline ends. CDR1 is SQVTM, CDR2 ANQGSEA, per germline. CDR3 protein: CSVTLQGLVETQYF. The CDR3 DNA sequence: TGCAGCGTTACACTTCAGGGCCTGGTGGAGACCCAGTACTTC.

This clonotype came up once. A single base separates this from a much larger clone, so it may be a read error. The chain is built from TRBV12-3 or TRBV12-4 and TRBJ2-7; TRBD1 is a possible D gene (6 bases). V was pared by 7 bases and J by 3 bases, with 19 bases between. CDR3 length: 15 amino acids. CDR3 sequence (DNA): TGTGCCAGCACCCTAGGGGGAGTAGCTAACTACGAGCAGTACTTC. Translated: CASTLGGVANYEQYF.

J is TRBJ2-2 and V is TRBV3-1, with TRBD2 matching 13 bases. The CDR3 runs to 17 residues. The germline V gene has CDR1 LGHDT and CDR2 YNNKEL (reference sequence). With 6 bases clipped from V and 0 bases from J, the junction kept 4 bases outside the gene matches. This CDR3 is CASRRGTSGTNTGELFF. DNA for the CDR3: TGTGCCAGCAGAAGAGGGACTAGCGGGACGAACACCGGGGAGCTGTTTTTT.

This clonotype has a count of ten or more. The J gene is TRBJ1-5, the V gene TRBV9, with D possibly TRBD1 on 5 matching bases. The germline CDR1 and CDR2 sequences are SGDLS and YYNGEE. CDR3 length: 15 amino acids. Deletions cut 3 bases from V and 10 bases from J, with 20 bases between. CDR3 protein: CASSDRDGANSPQHF. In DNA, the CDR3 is TGTGCCAGCAGCGACCGGGACGGTGCCAACTCACCCCAGCATTTT.